This passage covers 6 T cell receptor beta chains from one sample sequenced in a study of post-analysis software for immune sequencing data. The study's findings and limits: Included in a set of roughly five TRBV segments more frequent in patients than controls were TRBV5-6, TRBV5-1 and TRBV20-1.

cDNA libraries for TCR beta contained unique molecular identifiers. One entry per CDR3 protein, called by TCRdb with MiXCR from the PCR reads. The repertoire has fewer than 600,000 distinct CDR3 sequences, less than 45% of them found once; the top ten carry about 12%. No antigen is known for these receptors. The source material was blood. The source is a girl between 10 and 17 years old with multiple sclerosis.

CDR3 amino acids: CASSHRGRTSYEQYF. The CDR3 DNA reads as TGTGCCAGCAGCCACAGGGGGCGAACTTCCTACGAGCAGTACTTC. V and J are TRBV13 and TRBJ2-5; TRBD1 matches 9 bases. TRBJ2-7 matches the DNA end more closely, so the J call is doubtful. Per the germline V gene, CDR1 is PRHDT and CDR2 is FYEKMQ (reference sequence). This CDR3 comprises 15 residues.

The chain links TRBV6-6 to TRBJ2-7; 7 nucleotides agree with TRBD1. CDR1 MNHNY and CDR2 SVGAGI come from the germline V gene (reference sequence). CDR3 length equals 16 residues. The trim removed 2 bases at V and 3 bases at J, leaving 10 bases unmatched. CDR3 residues: CASSYPDRTGHYEQYF. The CDR3 DNA follows: TGTGCCAGCAGTTACCCGGACAGGACGGGTCACTACGAGCAGTACTTC.

The rearrangement joins TRBV7-9 to TRBJ2-7; perhaps TRBD1 as D (5 bases). V was cut by 6 bases and J by 0 bases, with 12 bases left in between. The germline gives CDR1 SEHNR, CDR2 FQNEAQ (reference sequence). CDR3 length equals 14 residues. The CDR3 reads CASSTTDTSYEQYF. CDR3 DNA: TGTGCCAGCAGTACGACAGATACCTCCTACGAGCAGTACTTC.

This chain links TRBV6-1 with TRBJ2-1; D is perhaps TRBD1 (5 bases). The CDR3 sequence is 16 residues long. Germline CDR1 is MNHNS and CDR2 is SASEGT. The V end was cut by 5 bases, the J end by 9 bases, with 23 bases between. CDR3 bases: TGTGCCAGCAGTCAAAACCGACAGAGTTACGTCGGTGAGCAGTTCTTC. As protein: CASSQNRQSYVGEQFF.

This clonotype was seen a handful of times. This chain uses TRBV5-1 with TRBJ2-5; D unresolved. Germline V gene lookup returns CDR1 SGHRS and CDR2 YFSETQ. This CDR3 has 13 amino acids. Trimming removed 4 bases at V and 3 bases at J, with 10 bases between. The CDR3 DNA reads TGCGCCAGCAGCCCCGAAGGAGAAGAGACCCAGTACTTC. Its protein product is CASSPEGEETQYF. The whole variable domain, filled in from reference TRBV5-1 and TRBJ2-5, reads KAGVTQTPRYLIKTRGQQVTLSCSPISGHRSVSWYQQTPGQGLQFLFEYFSETQRNKGNFPGRFSGRQFSNSRSEMNVSTLELGDSALYLCASSPEGEETQYFGPGTRLLVL.

This clonotype showed up just a few times. The V call is TRBV7-2, the J call TRBJ1-1, with D perhaps matching TRBD1 (6 bases). The V gene lost 2 bases and the J gene lost 2 bases, with 9 bases spanning the gap. The length of the CDR3 is 14 residues. CDR1 SGHTA and CDR2 FQGNSA come from the germline V gene. The CDR3 DNA follows: TGTGCCAGCAGCTTAACCAGGGGAAACACTGAAGCTTTCTTT. Amino acid sequence: CASSLTRGNTEAFF.